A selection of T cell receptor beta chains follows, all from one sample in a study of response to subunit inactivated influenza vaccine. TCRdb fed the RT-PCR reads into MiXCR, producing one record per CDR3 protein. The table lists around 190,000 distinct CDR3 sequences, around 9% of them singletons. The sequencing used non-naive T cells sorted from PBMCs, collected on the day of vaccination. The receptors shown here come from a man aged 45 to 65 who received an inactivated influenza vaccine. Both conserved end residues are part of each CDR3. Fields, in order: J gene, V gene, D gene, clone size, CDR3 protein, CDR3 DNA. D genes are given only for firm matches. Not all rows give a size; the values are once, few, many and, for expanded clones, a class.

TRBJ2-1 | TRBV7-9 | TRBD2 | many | CASSYGLAGNEQFF | TGTGCCAGCAGCTACGGACTAGCGGGCAATGAGCAGTTCTTC
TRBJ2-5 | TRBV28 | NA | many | CASSGASQETQYF | TGTGCCAGCAGTGGTGCGTCCCAAGAGACCCAGTACTTC
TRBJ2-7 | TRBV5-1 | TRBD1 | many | CASRLHWTGEYEQYF | TGCGCCAGCAGACTCCACTGGACAGGAGAGTACGAGCAGTACTTC
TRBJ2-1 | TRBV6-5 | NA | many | CASSYAGEQFF | TGTGCCAGCAGTTACGCGGGTGAGCAGTTCTTC
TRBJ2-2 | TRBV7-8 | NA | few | CASNLGQFTGELFF | TGTGCCAGCAACCTAGGACAGTTCACCGGGGAGCTGTTTTTT
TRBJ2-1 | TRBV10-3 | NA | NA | CAISGTTPYNEQFF | TGTGCCATCAGTGGGACCACCCCTTACAATGAGCAGTTCTTC
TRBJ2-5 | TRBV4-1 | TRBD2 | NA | CASSQAPLAGGRRTQYF | TGCGCCAGCAGCCAAGCGCCACTAGCGGGGGGCCGACGGACCCAGTACTTC
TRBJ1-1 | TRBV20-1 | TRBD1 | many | CSASQPAGGTEAFF | TGCAGTGCTAGTCAACCCGCAGGGGGCACTGAAGCTTTCTTT
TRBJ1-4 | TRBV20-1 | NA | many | CSARDGKGTEKLFF | TGCAGTGCTAGAGATGGAAAGGGTACGGAAAAACTGTTTTTT
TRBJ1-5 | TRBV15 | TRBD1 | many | CATSSLGTGKQHF | TGTGCCACCAGCAGCCTTGGGACAGGTAAACAGCATTTT
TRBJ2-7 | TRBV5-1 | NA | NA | CASSGKSRDGEQYF | TGCGCCAGCAGCGGCAAATCCAGGGATGGGGAGCAGTACTTC
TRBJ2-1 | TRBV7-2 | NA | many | CASSLSPSVGNEQFF | TGTGCCAGCAGCTTATCCCCCTCGGTGGGTAATGAGCAGTTCTTC
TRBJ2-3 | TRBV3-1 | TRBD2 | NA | CASSRQGAGGGDTQYF | TGTGCCAGCAGCCGCCAGGGTGCGGGGGGGGGAGATACGCAGTATTTT
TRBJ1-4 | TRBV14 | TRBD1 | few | CASSQGTGKLFF | TGTGCCAGCAGCCAAGGGACAGGAAAACTGTTTTTT
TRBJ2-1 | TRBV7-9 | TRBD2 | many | CATEDLAGGVNEQFF | TGTGCTACAGAGGACTTAGCGGGAGGTGTCAATGAGCAGTTCTTC
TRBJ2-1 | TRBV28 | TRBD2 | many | CASSPGTSGGPPYNEQFF | TGTGCCAGCAGTCCTGGGACTAGCGGGGGCCCACCCTACAATGAGCAGTTCTTC
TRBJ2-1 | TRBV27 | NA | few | CASSLGSGNNEQFF | TGTGCCAGCAGTTTGGGTAGCGGAAACAATGAGCAGTTCTTC
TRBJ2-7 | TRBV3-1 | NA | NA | CASSYNGERSEQYF | TGTGCCAGCAGTTACAACGGGGAAAGGAGCGAGCAGTACTTC
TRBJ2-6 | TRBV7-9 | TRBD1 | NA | CASSSGTGASGANVLTF | TGTGCCAGCAGCTCCGGGACAGGAGCTTCTGGGGCCAACGTCCTGACTTTC
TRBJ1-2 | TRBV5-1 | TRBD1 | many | CASRGQSNYGYTF | TGCGCCAGCAGGGGACAGTCAAACTATGGCTACACCTTC
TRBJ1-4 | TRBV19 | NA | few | CATSLGRGRSNEKLFF | TGTGCCACCAGCTTGGGGCGCGGAAGGTCTAATGAAAAACTGTTTTTT
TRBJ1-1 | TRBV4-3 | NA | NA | CASSQGLALNTEAFF | TGCGCCAGCAGCCAAGGATTGGCTTTGAACACTGAAGCTTTCTTT
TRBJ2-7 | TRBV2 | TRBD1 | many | CASTQDRGYYEQYF | TGTGCCAGCACGCAAGACAGGGGGTATTACGAGCAGTACTTC
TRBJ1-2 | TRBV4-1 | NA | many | CASSQEYRDHGYTF | TGCGCCAGCAGCCAAGAATACAGGGACCATGGCTACACCTTC
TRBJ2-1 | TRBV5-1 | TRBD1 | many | CASSLAGTGVRNEQFF | TGCGCCAGCAGCTTAGCCGGGACAGGGGTACGCAATGAGCAGTTCTTC
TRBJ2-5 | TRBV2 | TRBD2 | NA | CAIRREGETQYF | TGTGCCATAAGGAGGGAGGGAGAGACCCAGTACTTC
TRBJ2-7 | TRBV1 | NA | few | CTSSQEDRGLGEGYEQYF | TGCACCAGCAGCCAAGAGGACAGGGGCCTGGGTGAAGGCTACGAGCAGTACTTC
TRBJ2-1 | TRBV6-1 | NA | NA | CASRSEITGYNEQFF | TGTGCCAGCAGGAGCGAAATCACAGGGTACAATGAGCAGTTCTTC
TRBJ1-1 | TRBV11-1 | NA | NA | CASSLGPHAGEAFF | TGTGCCAGCAGCCTCGGGCCCCACGCCGGTGAAGCTTTCTTT
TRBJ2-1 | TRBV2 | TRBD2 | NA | CTSSIRLSGRADSYNEQFF | TGTACCAGCAGTATTCGGCTTAGCGGGAGAGCGGATTCCTACAATGAGCAGTTCTTC
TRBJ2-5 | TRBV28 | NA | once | CASSSGGRQETQYF | TGTGCCAGCAGTTCTGGGGGTAGGCAAGAGACCCAGTACTTC
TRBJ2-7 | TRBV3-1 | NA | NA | CASSQRNYEQYF | TGTGCCAGCAGCCAGCGAAACTACGAGCAGTACTTC
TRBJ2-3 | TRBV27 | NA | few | CASTLYEEGPADTQYF | TGTGCCAGCACCCTTTATGAGGAAGGGCCGGCAGATACGCAGTATTTT
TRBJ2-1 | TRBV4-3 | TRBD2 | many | CASSHSGGLFYNEQFF | TGCGCCAGCAGCCACTCGGGAGGGTTATTCTACAATGAGCAGTTCTTC
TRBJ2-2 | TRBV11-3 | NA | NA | CASSRNGLGELFF | TGTGCCAGCAGCCGCAACGGGCTGGGGGAGCTGTTTTTT
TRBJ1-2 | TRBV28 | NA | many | CASSIPPGGYTF | TGTGCCAGCAGTATCCCACCGGGGGGCTACACCTTC
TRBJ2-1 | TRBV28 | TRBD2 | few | CAIGTTLNEQFF | TGTGCCATCGGGACTACCCTTAATGAGCAGTTCTTC
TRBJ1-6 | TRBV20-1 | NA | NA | CSARDRYNLSPLHF | TGCAGTGCTAGAGATAGGTACAATCTTTCACCCCTCCACTTT
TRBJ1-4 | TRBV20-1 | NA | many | CSARDHGGRYNEKLFF | TGCAGTGCTAGAGATCACGGTGGCAGATACAATGAAAAACTGTTTTTT
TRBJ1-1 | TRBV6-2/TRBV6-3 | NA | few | CASSSGREITEAFF | TGTGCCAGCAGTTCAGGGAGGGAGATAACTGAAGCTTTCTTT
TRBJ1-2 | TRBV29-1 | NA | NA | CSVEGGAVYGYTF | TGCAGCGTTGAAGGGGGGGCAGTCTATGGCTACACCTTC